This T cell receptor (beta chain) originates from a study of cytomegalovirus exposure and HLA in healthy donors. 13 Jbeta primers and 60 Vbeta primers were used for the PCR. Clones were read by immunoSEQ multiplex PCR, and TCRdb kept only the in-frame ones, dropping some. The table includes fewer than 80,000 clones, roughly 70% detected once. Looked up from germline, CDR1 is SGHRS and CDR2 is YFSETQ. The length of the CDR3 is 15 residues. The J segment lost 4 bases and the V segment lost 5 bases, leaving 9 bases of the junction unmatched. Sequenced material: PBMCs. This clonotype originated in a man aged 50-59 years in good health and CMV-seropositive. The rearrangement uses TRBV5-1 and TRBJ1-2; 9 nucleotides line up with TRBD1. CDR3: CASRTQPTGGYGYTF. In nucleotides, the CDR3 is TGCGCCAGCAGAACTCAACCGACAGGGGGCTATGGCTACACCTTC. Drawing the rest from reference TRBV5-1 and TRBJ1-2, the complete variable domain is KAGVTQTPRYLIKTRGQQVTLSCSPISGHRSVSWYQQTPGQGLQFLFEYFSETQRNKGNFPGRFSGRQFSNSRSEMNVSTLELGDSALYLCASRTQPTGGYGYTFGSGTRLTVV.